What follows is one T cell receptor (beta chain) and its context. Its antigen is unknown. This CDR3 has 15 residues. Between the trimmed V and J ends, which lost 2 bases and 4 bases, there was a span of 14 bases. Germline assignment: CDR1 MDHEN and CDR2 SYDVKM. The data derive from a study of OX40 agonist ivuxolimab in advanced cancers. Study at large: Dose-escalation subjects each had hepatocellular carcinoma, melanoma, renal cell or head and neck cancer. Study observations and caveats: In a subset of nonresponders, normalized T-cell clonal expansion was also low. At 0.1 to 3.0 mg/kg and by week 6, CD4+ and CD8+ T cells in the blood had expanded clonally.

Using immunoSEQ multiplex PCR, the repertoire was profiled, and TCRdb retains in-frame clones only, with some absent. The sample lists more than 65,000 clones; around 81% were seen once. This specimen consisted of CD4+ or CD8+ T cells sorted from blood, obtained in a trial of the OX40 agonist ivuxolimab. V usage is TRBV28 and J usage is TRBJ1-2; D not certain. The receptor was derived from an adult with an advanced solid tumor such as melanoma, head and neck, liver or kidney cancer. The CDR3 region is CASSLTPDGFYGYTF. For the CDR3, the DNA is TGTGCCAGCAGTTTAACCCCGGACGGTTTCTATGGCTACACCTTC.